This T cell receptor beta chain was identified in a study of immune characterization of retroperitoneal liposarcoma. CDR3 size: 12 residues. The germline gives CDR1 MNHNY, CDR2 SVGAGI (reference sequence). TCRdb recomputed calls from the PCR reads with MiXCR, one row per CDR3 protein. The sample gives over 15,000 distinct CDR3 sequences, approximately 37% of which show up once; approximately 7% is in the top ten. This rearrangement joins TRBV6-6 to TRBJ2-3; D not certain. The end of the DNA aligns better with TRBJ2-4, so the J call may be wrong. Sequences were obtained from blood. This receptor was taken from a male donor with retroperitoneal liposarcoma. CDR3 protein: CACCLVGNDQYF. In nucleotides, the CDR3 is TGTGCCTGCTGTCTCGTGGGCAATGATCAGTACTTC.